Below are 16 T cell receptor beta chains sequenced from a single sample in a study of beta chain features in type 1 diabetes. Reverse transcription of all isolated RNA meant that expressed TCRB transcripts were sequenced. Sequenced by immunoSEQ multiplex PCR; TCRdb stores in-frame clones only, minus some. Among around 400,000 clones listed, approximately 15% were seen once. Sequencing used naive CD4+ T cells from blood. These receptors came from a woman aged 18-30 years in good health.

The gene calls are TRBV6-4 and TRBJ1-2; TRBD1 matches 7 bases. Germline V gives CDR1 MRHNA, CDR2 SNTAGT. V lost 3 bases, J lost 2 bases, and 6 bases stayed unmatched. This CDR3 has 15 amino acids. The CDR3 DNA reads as TGTGCCAGCAGTGATCGGACAGGTGTAAACTATGGCTACACCTTC. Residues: CASSDRTGVNYGYTF.

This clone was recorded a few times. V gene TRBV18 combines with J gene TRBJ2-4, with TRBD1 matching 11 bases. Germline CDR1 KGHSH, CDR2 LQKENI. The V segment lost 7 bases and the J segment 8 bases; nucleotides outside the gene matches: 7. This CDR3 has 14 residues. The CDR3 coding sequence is TGTGCCAGCTATACTGGACAGGGGGCAGACATTCAGTACTTC. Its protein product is CASYTGQGADIQYF.

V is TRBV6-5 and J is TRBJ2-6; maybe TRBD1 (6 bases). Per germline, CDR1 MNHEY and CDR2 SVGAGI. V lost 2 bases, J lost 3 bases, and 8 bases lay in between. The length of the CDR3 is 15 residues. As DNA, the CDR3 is TGTGCCAGCAGTTACGGGGGCGGTGGGGCCAACGTCCTGACTTTC. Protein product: CASSYGGGGANVLTF.

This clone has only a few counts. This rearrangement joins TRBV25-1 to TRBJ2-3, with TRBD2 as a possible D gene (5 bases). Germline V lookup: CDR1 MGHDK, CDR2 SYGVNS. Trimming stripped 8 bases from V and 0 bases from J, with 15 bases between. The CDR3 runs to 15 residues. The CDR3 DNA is TGTGCCAGCCTCGAGGGTGGATATAGCACAGATACGCAGTATTTT. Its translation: CASLEGGYSTDTQYF.

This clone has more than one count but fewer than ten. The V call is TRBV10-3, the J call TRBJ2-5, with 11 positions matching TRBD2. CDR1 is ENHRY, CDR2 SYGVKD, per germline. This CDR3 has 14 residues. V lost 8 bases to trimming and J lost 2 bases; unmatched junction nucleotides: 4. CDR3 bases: TGTGCCATCCGGACTAGCGGGCCTCAAGAGACCCAGTACTTC. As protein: CAIRTSGPQETQYF.

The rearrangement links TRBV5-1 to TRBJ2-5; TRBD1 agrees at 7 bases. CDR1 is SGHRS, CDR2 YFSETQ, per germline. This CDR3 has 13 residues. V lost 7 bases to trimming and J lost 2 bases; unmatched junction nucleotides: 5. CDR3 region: CASHRGIQETQYF. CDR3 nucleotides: TGCGCCAGCCACAGGGGCATACAAGAGACCCAGTACTTC.

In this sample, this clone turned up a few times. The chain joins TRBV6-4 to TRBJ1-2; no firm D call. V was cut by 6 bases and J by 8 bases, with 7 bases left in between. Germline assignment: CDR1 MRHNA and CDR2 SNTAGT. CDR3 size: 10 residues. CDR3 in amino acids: CASSLDGYTF. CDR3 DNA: TGTGCCAGCAGCCTAGACGGCTACACCTTC.

CDR3 amino acids: CASRTDSSQGPQQYF. Here the CDR3 DNA reads TGTGCCAGCAGAACCGACAGCTCCCAAGGTCCCCAGCAGTACTTC. This chain joins TRBV6-6 and TRBJ2-7, with a possible D match to TRBD1 (5 bases). V lost 6 bases and J 8 bases, leaving 23 bases between the germline ends. The germline gives CDR1 MNHNY, CDR2 SVGAGI (reference sequence). The CDR3 extends over 15 amino acids.

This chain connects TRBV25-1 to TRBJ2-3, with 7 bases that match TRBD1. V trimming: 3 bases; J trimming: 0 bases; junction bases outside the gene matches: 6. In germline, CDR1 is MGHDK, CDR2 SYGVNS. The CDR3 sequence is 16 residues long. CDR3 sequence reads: CASSDRDRASTDTQYF. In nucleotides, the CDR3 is TGTGCCAGCAGTGATAGGGACAGAGCTAGCACAGATACGCAGTATTTT.

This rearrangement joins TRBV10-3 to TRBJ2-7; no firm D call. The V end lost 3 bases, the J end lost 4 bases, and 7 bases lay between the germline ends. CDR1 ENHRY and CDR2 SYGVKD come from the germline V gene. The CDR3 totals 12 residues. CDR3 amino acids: CAISEYSYEQYF. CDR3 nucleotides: TGTGCCATCAGTGAATACAGTTACGAGCAGTACTTC.

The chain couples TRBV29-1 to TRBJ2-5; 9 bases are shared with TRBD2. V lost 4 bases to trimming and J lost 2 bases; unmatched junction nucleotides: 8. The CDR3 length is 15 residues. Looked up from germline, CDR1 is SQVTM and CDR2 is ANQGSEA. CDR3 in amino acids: CSVGPGLATQETQYF. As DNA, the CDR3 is TGCAGCGTTGGGCCCGGACTAGCGACGCAAGAGACCCAGTACTTC.

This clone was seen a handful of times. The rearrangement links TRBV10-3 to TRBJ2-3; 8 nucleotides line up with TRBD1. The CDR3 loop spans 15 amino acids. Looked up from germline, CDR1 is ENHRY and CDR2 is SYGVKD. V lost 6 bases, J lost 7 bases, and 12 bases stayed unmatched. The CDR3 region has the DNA TGTGCCATCAGGGGTTCGACAGGGGAAGAAAATACGCAGTATTTT. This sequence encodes CAIRGSTGEENTQYF.

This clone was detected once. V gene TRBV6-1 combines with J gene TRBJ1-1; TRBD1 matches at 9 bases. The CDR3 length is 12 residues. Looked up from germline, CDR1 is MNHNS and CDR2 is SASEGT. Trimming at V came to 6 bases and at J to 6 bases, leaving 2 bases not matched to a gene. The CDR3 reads CASRTGGPEAFF. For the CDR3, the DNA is TGTGCCAGCAGGACAGGGGGGCCTGAAGCTTTCTTT.

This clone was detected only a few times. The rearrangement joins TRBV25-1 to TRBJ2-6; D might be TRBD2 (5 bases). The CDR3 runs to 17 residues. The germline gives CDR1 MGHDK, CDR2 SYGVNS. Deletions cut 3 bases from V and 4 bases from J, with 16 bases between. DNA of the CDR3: TGTGCCAGCAGTGAGCCCAGGCTCCCGGGGGGGGCCAACGTCCTGACTTTC. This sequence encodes CASSEPRLPGGANVLTF.

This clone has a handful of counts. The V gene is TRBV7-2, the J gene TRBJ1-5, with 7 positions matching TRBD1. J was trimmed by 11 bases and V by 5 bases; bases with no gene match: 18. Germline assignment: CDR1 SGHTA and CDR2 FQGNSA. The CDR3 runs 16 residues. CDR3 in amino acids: CASSPRPLNRGVTQHF. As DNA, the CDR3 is TGTGCCAGCAGCCCCCGCCCTCTTAACAGGGGAGTAACCCAGCATTTT.

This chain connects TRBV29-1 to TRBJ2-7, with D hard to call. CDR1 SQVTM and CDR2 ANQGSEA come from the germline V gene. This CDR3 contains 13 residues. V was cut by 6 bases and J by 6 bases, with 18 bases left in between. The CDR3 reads CSVSGSPQREQYF. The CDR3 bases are TGCAGCGTCAGTGGGTCGCCCCAGCGCGAGCAGTACTTC.